These 9 T cell receptor beta chains came from one sample sequenced in a study of T cells in localized non-small cell lung cancer. Sequenced by immunoSEQ multiplex PCR; TCRdb stores in-frame clones only, minus some. The repertoire consists of about 2,700 clones, with approximately 30% occurring once and the leading ten covering approximately 8.1%. The sequencing used lung tumor tissue, collected before any cancer treatment. Receptors were obtained from a man aged 40 to 69 with stage II squamous cell lung carcinoma.

The table lists this clone with a few counts. V gene TRBV19 combines with J gene TRBJ2-2; possible D gene TRBD2, 6 bases. The CDR3 runs 16 residues. Trimming pared 2 bases from V and 0 bases from J, leaving 10 bases between. The germline CDR1 and CDR2 sequences are LNHDA and SQIVND (reference sequence). DNA of the CDR3: TGTGCCAGTAGTATAAATCGGGGGTCGAACACCGGGGAGCTGTTTTTT. Translated: CASSINRGSNTGELFF.

This chain uses TRBV28 with TRBJ2-5; D call uncertain. Trimming left V 4 bases short and J 3 bases short, with 12 bases between. The CDR3 spans 14 residues. Germline V gene data show CDR1 as MDHEN and CDR2 as SYDVKM. CDR3 sequence reads: CASSSTLSKETQYF. The CDR3 coding sequence is TGTGCCAGCAGTTCGACCCTCTCAAAAGAGACCCAGTACTTC. The variable domain in full, completed from reference TRBV28 and TRBJ2-5, reads DVKVTQSSRYLVKRTGEKVFLECVQDMDHENMFWYRQDPGLGLRLIYFSYDVKMKEKGDIPEGYSVSREKKERFSLILESASTNQTSMYLCASSSTLSKETQYFGPGTRLLVL.

This chain links TRBV6-7 with TRBJ1-2; D unresolved. TRBV6-7 is an ORF, with its function uncertain. The length of the CDR3 is 12 residues. The ends were cut back, 6 bases at V and 8 bases at J, with 13 bases in the middle. CDR3: CASSSGVGGYTF. Written as DNA, the CDR3 is TGTGCCAGCAGCTCCGGAGTAGGCGGCTACACCTTC.

V gene TRBV19 combines with J gene TRBJ2-7; 10 bases align to TRBD1. There are 15 residues in the CDR3. The V segment lost 3 bases and the J segment 2 bases; nucleotides outside the gene matches: 4. Germline V CDR1 and CDR2: LNHDA, SQIVND (reference sequence). The CDR3 spells CASSIRTGGTYEQYF. The CDR3 region has the DNA TGTGCCAGTAGTATTAGGACAGGGGGAACCTACGAGCAGTACTTC.

CDR3 bases: TGTGCCAGCAGCGTAGAGTCAGGGAGAAACACCATATATTTT. The encoded protein is CASSVESGRNTIYF. The chain recombines TRBV9 with TRBJ1-3; D possibly corresponds to TRBD1 (5 bases). Trimming removed 0 bases from V and 5 bases from J, with 9 bases in between. There are 14 residues in the CDR3. Germline assignment: CDR1 SGDLS and CDR2 YYNGEE.

This clone was detected only a few times. The chain joins TRBV6-8 to TRBJ1-1; D unclear. The CDR3 extends over 13 amino acids. Trimming took 4 bases from V and 6 from J, leaving 12 bases between them. CDR1 and CDR2 (germline): MNHGY, SAAAGT. In DNA form, the CDR3 reads TGTGCCAGCAGTTCACATCCCGATTCTGAAGCTTTCTTT. It yields the protein CASSSHPDSEAFF.

The rearrangement links TRBV10-2 to TRBJ1-2, with 7 positions matching TRBD1. Per the germline V gene, CDR1 is WSHSY and CDR2 is SAAADI. V was clipped by 6 bases and J by 1 base; unmatched bases: 5. The CDR3 extends over 14 amino acids. CDR3: CASSPGTDNYGYTF. Written as DNA, the CDR3 is TGCGCCAGCAGCCCCGGGACAGATAACTATGGCTACACCTTC.

This clone is labeled as medium-sized (0.01 to 0.1%). CDR3 residues: CASSRGASGGTDTQYF. CDR3 bases: TGTGCCAGCAGTAGGGGAGCTAGCGGGGGCACAGATACGCAGTATTTT. V and J are TRBV6-8 and TRBJ2-3; the match to TRBD2 covers 9 bases. Looked up from germline, CDR1 is MNHGY and CDR2 is SAAAGT. CDR3 length equals 16 residues. After removal of 5 bases from V and 1 base from J, the junction contained 7 bases not matched to a gene.

This clone was observed a few times. The rearrangement joins TRBV11-3 to TRBJ1-5; 7 nucleotides agree with TRBD1. CDR3 length: 16 residues. With V trimmed by 3 bases and J by 5 bases, 10 bases remained unmatched. Germline lookup yields CDR1 SGHNT and CDR2 YENEEA. CDR3: CASSLANTGADQPQHF. The CDR3 coding sequence is TGTGCCAGCAGCTTGGCCAACACAGGGGCTGATCAGCCCCAGCATTTT.